This T cell receptor beta chain was observed in a study of blood T cell repertoires in COVID-19. Libraries were prepared by immunoSEQ multiplex PCR; TCRdb keeps only in-frame clonotypes and omits some of them. The sample comprises roughly 250,000 clones, 80% to 85% of which are singletons, and 15% to 17% rests with the top ten. Sequenced sample: peripheral blood. The clonotype comes from a person aged 70 to 80 with COVID-19, enrolled during active disease.

The chain's CDR3 is CASSIHRGRNTEAFF. The CDR3, as DNA: TGTGCCAGCAGCATCCACAGGGGAAGGAACACTGAAGCTTTCTTT. The J gene is TRBJ1-1, the V gene TRBV7-9; 7 bases fit TRBD1. This CDR3 region has 15 residues. The ends lost 5 bases at V and 1 base at J; junction bases unmatched: 7. Germline V gene sequence: CDR1 SEHNR, CDR2 FQNEAQ (reference sequence).